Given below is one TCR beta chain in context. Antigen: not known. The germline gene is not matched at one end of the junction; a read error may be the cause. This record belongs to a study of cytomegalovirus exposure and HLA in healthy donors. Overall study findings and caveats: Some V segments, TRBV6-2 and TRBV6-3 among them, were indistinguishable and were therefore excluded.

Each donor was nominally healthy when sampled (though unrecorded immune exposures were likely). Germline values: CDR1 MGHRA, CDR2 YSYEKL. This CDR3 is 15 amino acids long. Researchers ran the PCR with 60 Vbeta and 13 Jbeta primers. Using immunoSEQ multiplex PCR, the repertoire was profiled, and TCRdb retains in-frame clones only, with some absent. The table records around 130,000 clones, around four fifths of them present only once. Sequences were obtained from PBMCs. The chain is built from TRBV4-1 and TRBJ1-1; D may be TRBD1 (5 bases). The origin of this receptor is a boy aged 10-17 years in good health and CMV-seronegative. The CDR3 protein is CASTQWGGMNTEAFF. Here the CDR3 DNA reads TGCGCCAGCACCCAATGGGGGGGGATGAACACTGAAGCTTTCTTT.